These 18 T cell receptor beta chains originate from one sample sequenced in a study of somatic mutations in cytotoxic T cells in rheumatoid arthritis. Sequencing was performed with immunoSEQ multiplex PCR; in TCRdb, only in-frame clones are kept and a portion is missing. The sample holds fewer than 40,000 clones, around 83% seen once. The material sequenced was CD8+ T cells sorted from blood. The receptors shown here come from an adult with rheumatoid arthritis.

This clone was counted a single time. The chain uses TRBV6-1 and TRBJ2-7; a weak D match, TRBD2 (5 bases). In germline, CDR1 is MNHNS, CDR2 SASEGT. With 4 bases removed from V and 0 bases from J, the gap between germline ends came to 10 bases. This CDR3 region has 14 residues. The CDR3 sequence: CASSGTASSYEQYF. In DNA, the CDR3 is TGTGCCAGCAGTGGGACTGCGAGCTCCTACGAGCAGTACTTC.

This rearrangement joins TRBV30 to TRBJ2-1, with D perhaps matching TRBD1 (6 bases). The length of the CDR3 is 12 residues. Per the germline V gene, CDR1 is GTSNPN and CDR2 is SVGIG (reference sequence). The germline V and J ends were trimmed by 2 bases and 7 bases, with 9 bases remaining between them. The CDR3 here is CAWSTTGNEQFF. The CDR3 bases are TGTGCCTGGAGTACCACAGGGAATGAGCAGTTCTTC.

The J gene is TRBJ2-3, the V gene TRBV9; either TRBD1 or TRBD2 may fit D (5 bases each). Trimming removed 4 bases from V and 0 bases from J, with 15 bases in between. Germline V gene data show CDR1 as SGDLS and CDR2 as YYNGEE. The CDR3 has 16 amino acids. In nucleotides, the CDR3 is TGTGCCAGCAGCCCCTCCGGGACCTTAAGCACAGATACGCAGTATTTT. Translation gives CASSPSGTLSTDTQYF.

V gene TRBV7-6 combines with J gene TRBJ2-5; D gene unclear. Germline CDR1 SGHVS, CDR2 FNYEAQ. Trimming left V 5 bases short and J 1 base short, with 8 bases between. This CDR3 region has 13 residues. CDR3: CASSEEVQETQYF. As DNA, the CDR3 is TGTGCCAGCAGCGAGGAAGTCCAAGAGACCCAGTACTTC.

The gene calls are TRBV28 and TRBJ1-2; D is possibly TRBD1 (5 bases). The V end lost 5 bases, the J end lost 8 bases, and 12 bases lay between the germline ends. Germline CDR1 MDHEN, CDR2 SYDVKM. This CDR3 has 12 amino acids. The CDR3 DNA is TGTGCCAGCAGTCTGGGGAGGGGCGGCTACACCTTC. This gives the protein CASSLGRGGYTF.

The V and J genes are TRBV14 and TRBJ2-7; D may be TRBD1 or TRBD2 (6 bases each). The germline gives CDR1 SGHDN, CDR2 FVKESK. V lost 3 bases, J lost 3 bases, and 15 bases lay in between. The CDR3 extends over 15 amino acids. In DNA form, the CDR3 reads TGTGCCAGCAGCCACGGGCAGGGGAGGTTCTACGAGCAGTACTTC. This translates into CASSHGQGRFYEQYF.

The chain carries TRBV4-1 and TRBJ2-5, with D unclear. The CDR3 sequence is 12 residues long. Germline V gene lookup returns CDR1 MGHRA and CDR2 YSYEKL. The V and J ends lost 0 bases and 2 bases respectively, with 1 base between them. The CDR3 sequence: CASSQEQETQYF. CDR3 sequence (DNA): TGCGCCAGCAGCCAAGAGCAAGAGACCCAGTACTTC.

This rearrangement joins TRBV5-4 to TRBJ2-3; the D gene could be TRBD1 or TRBD2 (5 bases each). The V gene's germline CDR1 is SGHNT and CDR2 YYREEE (reference sequence). This CDR3 contains 16 residues. Trimming cost V 0 bases and J 0 bases, with 11 bases left between them. The CDR3 here is CASSLGVWDSTDTQYF. The CDR3 DNA reads as TGTGCCAGCAGCTTGGGGGTATGGGACAGCACAGATACGCAGTATTTT.

This clone is a singleton in its sample. This chain connects TRBV7-2 to TRBJ2-5; 11 bases fit TRBD1. Unmatched junction bases numbered 10, after V lost 8 bases and J lost 5 bases. The germline CDR1 and CDR2 sequences are SGHTA and FQGNSA. The CDR3 has 15 amino acids. The CDR3 spells CASRPDRGLAETQYF. The DNA for the CDR3 is TGTGCCAGCCGACCGGACAGGGGGCTCGCGGAGACCCAGTACTTC.

The chain carries TRBV28 and TRBJ1-4; D gene unclear. Germline V lookup: CDR1 MDHEN, CDR2 SYDVKM. This CDR3 region has 17 residues. V lost 1 base and J lost 0, with 12 bases in between. The chain's CDR3 is CASSLSSWRATNEKLFF. DNA for the CDR3: TGTGCCAGCAGTTTATCCTCCTGGCGAGCAACTAATGAAAAACTGTTTTTT.

The rearrangement joins TRBV19 to TRBJ1-1; D not certain. The CDR3 consists of 16 residues. Trimming took off 5 bases at V and 0 bases at J, with 16 bases between the two ends. From germline, CDR1 is LNHDA and CDR2 SQIVND (reference sequence). CDR3 DNA: TGTGCCAGTAGTCACGGCATCTTCACGTTGAACACTGAAGCTTTCTTT. This gives the protein CASSHGIFTLNTEAFF.

This clone was seen just once. The rearrangement uses TRBV11-2 and TRBJ1-5, with 8 bases lining up with TRBD1. CDR1 is SGHAT and CDR2 is FQNNGV in the germline V gene. The CDR3 runs 15 residues. J gave up 7 bases and V 3 bases, and 8 bases lay outside the gene matches. The CDR3 loop is CASSLDGTGWQPQHF. DNA for the CDR3: TGTGCCAGCAGCTTGGACGGGACAGGATGGCAGCCCCAGCATTTT. Filled out from reference TRBV11-2 and TRBJ1-5, the complete variable domain reads EAGVAQSPRYKIIEKRQSVAFWCNPISGHATLYWYQQILGQGPKLLIQFQNNGVVDDSQLPKDRFSAERLKGVDSTLKIQPAKLEDSAVYLCASSLDGTGWQPQHFGDGTRLSIL.

V and J are TRBV4-1 and TRBJ1-3; weak D call: TRBD1 (5 bases). The CDR3 totals 16 residues. Germline CDR1 is MGHRA and CDR2 is YSYEKL. V lost 2 bases and J 3 bases, leaving 14 bases between the germline ends. The CDR3 protein is CASSQRDAVLGNTIYF. DNA of the CDR3: TGCGCCAGCAGCCAACGGGACGCGGTACTTGGAAACACCATATATTTT.

The chain recombines TRBV11-2 with TRBJ2-7; D is possibly TRBD1 (5 bases). This CDR3 is built from 15 residues. CDR1 and CDR2 from the germline V gene are SGHAT and FQNNGV. The V end lost 0 bases, the J end lost 3 bases, and 12 bases lay between the germline ends. In DNA, the CDR3 is TGTGCCAGCAGCTTAGATACGGACACCTTCTACGAGCAGTACTTC. Translated: CASSLDTDTFYEQYF.

The genes are TRBV19 and TRBJ1-5, with D uncertain. Trimming stripped 6 bases from V and 5 bases from J, with 14 bases between. Germline CDR1 LNHDA, CDR2 SQIVND (reference sequence). The CDR3 runs 14 residues. The CDR3 sequence: CASSMVDSYQPQHF. CDR3 in DNA: TGTGCCAGTAGCATGGTGGATAGTTATCAGCCCCAGCATTTT.

CDR3: CASSDVGRNYNEQFF. The CDR3 coding sequence is TGTGCCAGCAGTGACGTCGGGAGGAACTACAATGAGCAGTTCTTC. The chain uses TRBV6-4 and TRBJ2-1; TRBD2 matches 7 bases. Germline V CDR1 and CDR2: MRHNA, SNTAGT. V dropped 2 bases and J dropped 3; count of bases not matched to a gene: 4. This CDR3 has 15 amino acids.

This sequence joins TRBV7-9 and TRBJ2-7, with TRBD1 matching over 7 bases. Germline trimming cut 4 bases from V and 5 bases from J; bases unmatched to any gene: 8. Looked up from germline, CDR1 is SEHNR and CDR2 is FQNEAQ (reference sequence). This CDR3 spans 14 amino acids. In DNA form, the CDR3 reads TGTGCCAGCAGCTCCACAGGGGTAAGGGACGAGCAGTACTTC. Residues: CASSSTGVRDEQYF.

The chain recombines TRBV4-3 with TRBJ2-3, with D perhaps given as TRBD1 or TRBD2 (6 bases each). The germline CDR1 and CDR2 sequences are LGHNA and YSLEER. This CDR3 spans 15 amino acids. Trimming stripped 4 bases from V and 2 bases from J, with 13 bases between. CDR3 loop: CASSPGDSHTDTQYF. The CDR3 nucleotides read TGCGCCAGCAGCCCAGGGGACTCCCACACAGATACGCAGTATTTT.